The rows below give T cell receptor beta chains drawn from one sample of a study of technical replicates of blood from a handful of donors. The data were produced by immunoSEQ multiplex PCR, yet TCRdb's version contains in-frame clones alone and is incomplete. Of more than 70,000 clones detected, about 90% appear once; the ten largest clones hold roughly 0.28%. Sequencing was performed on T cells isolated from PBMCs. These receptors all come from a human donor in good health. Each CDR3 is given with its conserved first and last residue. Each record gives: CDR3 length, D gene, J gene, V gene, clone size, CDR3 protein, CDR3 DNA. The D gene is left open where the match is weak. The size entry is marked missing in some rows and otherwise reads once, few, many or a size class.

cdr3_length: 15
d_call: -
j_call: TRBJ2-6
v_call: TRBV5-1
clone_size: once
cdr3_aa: CASGSGSAGANVLTF
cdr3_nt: TGCGCCAGCGGGTCGGGGTCAGCTGGGGCCAACGTCCTGACTTTC

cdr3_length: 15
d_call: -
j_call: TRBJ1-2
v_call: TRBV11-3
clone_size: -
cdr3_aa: CACALYGVGNYGYTF
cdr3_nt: TGTGCCTGCGCACTTTACGGAGTGGGTAACTATGGCTACACCTTC

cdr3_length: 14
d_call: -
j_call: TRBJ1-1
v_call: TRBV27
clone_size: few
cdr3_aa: CASSLWAQNTEAFF
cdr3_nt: TGTGCCAGCAGTTTATGGGCACAGAACACTGAAGCTTTCTTT

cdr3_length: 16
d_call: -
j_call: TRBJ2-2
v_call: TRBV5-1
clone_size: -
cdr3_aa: CASSLASLGYTGELFF
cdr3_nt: TGCGCCAGCAGCTTGGCCAGTCTCGGGTACACCGGGGAGCTGTTTTTT

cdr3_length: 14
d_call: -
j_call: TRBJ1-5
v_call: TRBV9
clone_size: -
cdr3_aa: CASSGGQNNQPQHF
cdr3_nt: TGTGCCAGCAGCGGAGGACAGAATAATCAGCCCCAGCATTTT

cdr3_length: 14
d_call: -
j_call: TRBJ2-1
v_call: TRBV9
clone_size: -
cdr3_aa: CASSVVSGYNEQFF
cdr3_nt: TGTGCCAGCAGCGTAGTTAGCGGTTACAATGAGCAGTTCTTC

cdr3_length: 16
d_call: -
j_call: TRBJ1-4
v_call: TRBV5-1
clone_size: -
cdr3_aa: CASSLDRAATNEKLFF
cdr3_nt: TGCGCCAGCAGCTTGGACAGGGCTGCAACTAATGAAAAACTGTTTTTT

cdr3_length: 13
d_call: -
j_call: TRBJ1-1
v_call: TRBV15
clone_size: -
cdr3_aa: CATSTYSGGLAFF
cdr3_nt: TGTGCCACCAGCACCTATTCGGGGGGATTGGCTTTCTTT

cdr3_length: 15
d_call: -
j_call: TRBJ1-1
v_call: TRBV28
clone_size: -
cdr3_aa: CASSLFTTMNTEAFF
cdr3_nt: TGTGCCAGCAGTTTATTTACTACAATGAACACTGAAGCTTTCTTT

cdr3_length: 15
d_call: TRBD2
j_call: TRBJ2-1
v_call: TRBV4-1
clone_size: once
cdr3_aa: CASRPLAGVANEQFF
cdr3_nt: TGCGCCAGCCGCCCACTAGCGGGAGTGGCCAATGAGCAGTTCTTC

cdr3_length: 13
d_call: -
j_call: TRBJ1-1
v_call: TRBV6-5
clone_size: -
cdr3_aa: CASTRLGNTEAFF
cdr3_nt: TGTGCCAGCACTCGACTCGGAAACACTGAAGCTTTCTTT

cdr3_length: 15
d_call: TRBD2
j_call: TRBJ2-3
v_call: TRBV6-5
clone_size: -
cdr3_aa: CASSSPPSGTDTQYF
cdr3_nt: TGTGCCAGCAGCTCCCCCCCTAGCGGGACAGATACGCAGTATTTT

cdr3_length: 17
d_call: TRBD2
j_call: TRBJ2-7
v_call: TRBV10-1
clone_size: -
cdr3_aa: CASSEPGKSGGSYEQYF
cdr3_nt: TGCGCCAGCAGTGAGCCGGGGAAAAGCGGGGGCTCCTACGAGCAGTACTTC

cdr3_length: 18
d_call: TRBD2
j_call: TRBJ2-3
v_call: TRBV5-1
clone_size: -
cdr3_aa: CASSPGTSGSVGTDTQYF
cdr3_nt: TGCGCCAGCAGCCCCGGGACTAGCGGGAGTGTCGGCACAGATACGCAGTATTTT

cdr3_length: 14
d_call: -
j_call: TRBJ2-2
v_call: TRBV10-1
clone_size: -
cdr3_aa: CASSEAGNTGELFF
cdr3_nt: TGCGCCAGCAGTGAGGCAGGAAACACCGGGGAGCTGTTTTTT

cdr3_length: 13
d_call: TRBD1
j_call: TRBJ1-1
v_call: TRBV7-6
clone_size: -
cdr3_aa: CASSLEGTAEAFF
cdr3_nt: TGTGCCAGCAGCTTAGAGGGGACAGCTGAAGCTTTCTTT

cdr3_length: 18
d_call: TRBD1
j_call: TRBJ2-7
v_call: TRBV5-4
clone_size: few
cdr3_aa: CASSLDISWGQVSYEQYF
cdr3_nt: TGTGCCAGCAGCTTGGATATTAGTTGGGGACAGGTCTCCTACGAGCAGTACTTC

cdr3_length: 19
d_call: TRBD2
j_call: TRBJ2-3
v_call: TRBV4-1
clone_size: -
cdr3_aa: CASSQDWTGLAGGGDTQYF
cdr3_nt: TGCGCCAGCAGCCAAGATTGGACGGGACTAGCGGGGGGCGGAGATACGCAGTATTTT

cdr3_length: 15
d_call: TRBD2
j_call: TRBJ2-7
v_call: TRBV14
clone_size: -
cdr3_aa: CASSTLGGRSGEQYF
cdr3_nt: TGTGCCAGCAGCACTCTAGGCGGGAGGTCGGGCGAGCAGTACTTC

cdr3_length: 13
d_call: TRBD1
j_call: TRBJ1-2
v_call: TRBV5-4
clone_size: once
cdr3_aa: CASSLGTGDGYTF
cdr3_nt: TGTGCCAGCAGCCTGGGGACAGGGGATGGCTACACCTTC

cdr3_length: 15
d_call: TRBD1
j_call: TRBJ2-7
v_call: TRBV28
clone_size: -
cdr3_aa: CASSLRQGASYEQYF
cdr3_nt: TGTGCCAGCAGTTTACGGCAGGGGGCTTCCTACGAGCAGTACTTC

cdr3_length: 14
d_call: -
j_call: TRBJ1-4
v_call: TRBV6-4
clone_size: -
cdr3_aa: CARNREPANEKLFF
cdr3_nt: TGTGCCCGTAACAGGGAACCGGCTAATGAAAAACTGTTTTTT

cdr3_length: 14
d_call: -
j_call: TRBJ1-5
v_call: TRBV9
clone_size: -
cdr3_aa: CASSVDYENQPQHF
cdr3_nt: TGTGCCAGCAGCGTAGACTATGAAAATCAGCCCCAGCATTTT

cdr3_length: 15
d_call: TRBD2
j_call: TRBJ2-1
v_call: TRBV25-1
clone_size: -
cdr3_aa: CASRPAGATYNEQFF
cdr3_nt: TGTGCCAGCAGGCCAGCGGGAGCGACCTACAATGAGCAGTTCTTC

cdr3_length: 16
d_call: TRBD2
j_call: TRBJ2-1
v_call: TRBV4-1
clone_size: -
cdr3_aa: CASSGKTSGRGNEQFF
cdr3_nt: TGCGCCAGCAGCGGGAAGACTAGCGGGAGAGGTAATGAGCAGTTCTTC

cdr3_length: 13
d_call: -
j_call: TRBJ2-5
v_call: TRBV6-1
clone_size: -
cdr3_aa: CASVRLVEETQYF
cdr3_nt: TGTGCCAGCGTCCGACTAGTCGAAGAGACCCAGTACTTC

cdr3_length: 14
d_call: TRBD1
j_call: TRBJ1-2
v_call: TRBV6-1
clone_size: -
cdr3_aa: CASSPGQGHYGYTF
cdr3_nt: TGTGCCAGCAGCCCAGGACAGGGGCACTATGGCTACACCTTC

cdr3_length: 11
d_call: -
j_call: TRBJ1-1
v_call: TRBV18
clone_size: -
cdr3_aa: CASSPTQEAFF
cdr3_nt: TGTGCCAGCTCACCGACACAAGAAGCTTTCTTT

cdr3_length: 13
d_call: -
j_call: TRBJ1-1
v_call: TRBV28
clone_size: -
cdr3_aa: CASYVRGNTEAFF
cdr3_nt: TGTGCCAGCTACGTGAGAGGGAACACTGAAGCTTTCTTT

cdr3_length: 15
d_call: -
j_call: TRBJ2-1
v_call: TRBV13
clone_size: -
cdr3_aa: CASSFGGSGLNEQFF
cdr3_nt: TGTGCCAGCAGCTTTGGAGGGAGTGGCCTTAATGAGCAGTTCTTC

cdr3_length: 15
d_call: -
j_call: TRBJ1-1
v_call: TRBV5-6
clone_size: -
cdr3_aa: CASSGGGQPNTEAFF
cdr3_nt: TGTGCCAGCAGCGGGGGGGGACAACCGAACACTGAAGCTTTCTTT

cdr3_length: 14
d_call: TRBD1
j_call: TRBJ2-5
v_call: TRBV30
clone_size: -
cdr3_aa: CAWTRPDRSQTQYF
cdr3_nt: TGTGCCTGGACCCGTCCGGACAGGAGTCAGACCCAGTACTTC

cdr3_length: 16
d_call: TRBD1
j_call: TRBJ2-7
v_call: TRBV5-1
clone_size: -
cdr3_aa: CASSPTGGQDAYEQYF
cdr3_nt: TGCGCCAGCAGCCCGACAGGGGGCCAGGACGCCTACGAGCAGTACTTC

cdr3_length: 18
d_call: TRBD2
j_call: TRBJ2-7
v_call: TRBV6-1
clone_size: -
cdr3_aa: CASSVRTSGRPYFYEQYF
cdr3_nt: TGTGCCAGCAGTGTGAGGACTAGCGGGAGGCCCTACTTTTACGAGCAGTACTTC

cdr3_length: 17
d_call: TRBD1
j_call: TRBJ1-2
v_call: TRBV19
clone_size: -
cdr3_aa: CASSIGGGQASSYGYTF
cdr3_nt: TGTGCCAGTAGTATCGGCGGAGGACAGGCTAGCAGCTATGGCTACACCTTC

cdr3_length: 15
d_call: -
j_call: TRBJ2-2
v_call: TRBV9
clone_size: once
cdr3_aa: CASSVVGVYTGELFF
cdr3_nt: TGTGCCAGCAGCGTAGTAGGGGTGTACACCGGGGAGCTGTTTTTT

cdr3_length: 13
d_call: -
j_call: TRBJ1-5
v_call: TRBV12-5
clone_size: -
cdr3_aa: CASAVSSNQPQHF
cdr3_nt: TGTGCTAGTGCCGTATCTAGCAATCAGCCCCAGCATTTT

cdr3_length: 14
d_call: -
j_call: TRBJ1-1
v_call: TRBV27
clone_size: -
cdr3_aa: CASSLSAQNTEAFF
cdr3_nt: TGTGCCAGCAGTTTATCGGCTCAGAACACTGAAGCTTTCTTT

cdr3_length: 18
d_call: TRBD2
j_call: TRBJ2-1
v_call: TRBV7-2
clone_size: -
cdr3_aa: CASSLVWTSGGAVNEQFF
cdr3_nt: TGTGCCAGCAGCTTAGTCTGGACTAGCGGAGGGGCGGTCAATGAGCAGTTCTTC

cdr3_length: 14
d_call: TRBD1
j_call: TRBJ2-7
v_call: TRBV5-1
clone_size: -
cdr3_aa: CASSGGQGLFEQYF
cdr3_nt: TGCGCCAGCAGCGGGGGACAGGGTTTATTCGAGCAGTACTTC

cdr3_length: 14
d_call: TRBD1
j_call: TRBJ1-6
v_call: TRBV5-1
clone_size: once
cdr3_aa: CASSLNRGNSPLHF
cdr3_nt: TGCGCCAGCAGCTTGAACAGGGGAAATTCACCCCTCCACTTT

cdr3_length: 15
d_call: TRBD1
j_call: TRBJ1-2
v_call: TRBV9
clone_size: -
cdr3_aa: CASSVAGTGDYGYTF
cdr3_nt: TGTGCCAGCAGCGTAGCCGGGACAGGGGACTATGGCTACACCTTC

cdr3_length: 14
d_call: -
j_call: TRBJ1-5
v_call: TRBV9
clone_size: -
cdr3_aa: CASSGGGYNQPQHF
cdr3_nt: TGTGCCAGCAGCGGGGGGGGGTACAATCAGCCCCAGCATTTT

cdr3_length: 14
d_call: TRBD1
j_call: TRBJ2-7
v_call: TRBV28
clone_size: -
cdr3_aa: CASSLIGQGYEQYF
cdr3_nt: TGTGCCAGCAGTTTAATTGGACAGGGCTACGAGCAGTACTTC

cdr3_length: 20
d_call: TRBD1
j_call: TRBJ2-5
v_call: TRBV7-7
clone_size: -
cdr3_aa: CASSSRMNVNPRGRGETQYF
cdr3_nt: TGTGCCAGCAGCTCTCGTATGAATGTTAATCCCAGGGGGCGGGGAGAGACCCAGTACTTC

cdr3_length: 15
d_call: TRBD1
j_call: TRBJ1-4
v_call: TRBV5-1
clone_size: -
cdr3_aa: CASSSGQAEGEKLFF
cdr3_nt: TGCGCCAGCAGCTCCGGACAGGCTGAGGGGGAAAAACTGTTTTTT

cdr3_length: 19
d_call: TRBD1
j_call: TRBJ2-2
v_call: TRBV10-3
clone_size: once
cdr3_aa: CAISEKVGQGIRNTGELFF
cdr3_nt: TGTGCCATCAGTGAGAAGGTGGGACAGGGAATACGGAACACCGGGGAGCTGTTTTTT

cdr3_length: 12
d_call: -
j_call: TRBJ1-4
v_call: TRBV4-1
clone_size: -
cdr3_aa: CASSPLGEKLFF
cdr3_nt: TGCGCCAGCAGCCCCCTTGGCGAAAAACTGTTTTTT

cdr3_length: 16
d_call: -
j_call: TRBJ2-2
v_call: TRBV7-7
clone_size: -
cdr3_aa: CASSPAAAGATGELFF
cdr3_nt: TGTGCCAGCAGCCCGGCAGCCGCGGGGGCGACCGGGGAGCTGTTTTTT

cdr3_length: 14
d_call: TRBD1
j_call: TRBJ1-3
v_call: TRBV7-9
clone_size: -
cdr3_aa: CASSGRTGGNTIYF
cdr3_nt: TGTGCCAGCAGCGGACGGACAGGGGGAAACACCATATATTTT

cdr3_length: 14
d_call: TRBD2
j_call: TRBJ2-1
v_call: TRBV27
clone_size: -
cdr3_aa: CASRGLAGDYEQFF
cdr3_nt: TGTGCCAGCAGGGGACTAGCGGGAGATTATGAGCAGTTCTTC

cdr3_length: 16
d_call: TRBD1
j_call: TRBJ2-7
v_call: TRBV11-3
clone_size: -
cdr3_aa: CASSSLTGNFPHEQYF
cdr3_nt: TGTGCCAGCAGCTCTCTGACAGGGAATTTCCCCCACGAGCAGTACTTC

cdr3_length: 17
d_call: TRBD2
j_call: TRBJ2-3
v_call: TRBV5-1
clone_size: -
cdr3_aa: CASRGLAGEASTDTQYF
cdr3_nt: TGCGCCAGCCGTGGACTAGCGGGGGAGGCTAGCACAGATACGCAGTATTTT

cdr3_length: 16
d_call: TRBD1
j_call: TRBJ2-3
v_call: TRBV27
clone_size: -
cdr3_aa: CASSPRTGGRTDTQYF
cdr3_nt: TGTGCCAGCAGTCCCCGGACAGGGGGAAGGACAGATACGCAGTATTTT

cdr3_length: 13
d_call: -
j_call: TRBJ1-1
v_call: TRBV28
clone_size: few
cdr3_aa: CASSLTGGAEAFF
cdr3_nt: TGTGCCAGCAGTTTGACTGGGGGGGCTGAAGCTTTCTTT